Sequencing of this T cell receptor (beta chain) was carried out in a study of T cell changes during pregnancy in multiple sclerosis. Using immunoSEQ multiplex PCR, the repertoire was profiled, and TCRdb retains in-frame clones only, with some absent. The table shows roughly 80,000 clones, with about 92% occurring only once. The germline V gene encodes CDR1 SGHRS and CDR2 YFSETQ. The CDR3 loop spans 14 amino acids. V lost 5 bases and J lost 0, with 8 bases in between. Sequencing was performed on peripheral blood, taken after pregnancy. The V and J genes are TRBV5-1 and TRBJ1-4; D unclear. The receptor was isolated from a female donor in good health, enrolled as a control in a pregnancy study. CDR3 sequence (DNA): TGCGCCAGCAGTGGCTCTTCAACTAATGAAAAACTGTTTTTT. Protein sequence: CASSGSSTNEKLFF.